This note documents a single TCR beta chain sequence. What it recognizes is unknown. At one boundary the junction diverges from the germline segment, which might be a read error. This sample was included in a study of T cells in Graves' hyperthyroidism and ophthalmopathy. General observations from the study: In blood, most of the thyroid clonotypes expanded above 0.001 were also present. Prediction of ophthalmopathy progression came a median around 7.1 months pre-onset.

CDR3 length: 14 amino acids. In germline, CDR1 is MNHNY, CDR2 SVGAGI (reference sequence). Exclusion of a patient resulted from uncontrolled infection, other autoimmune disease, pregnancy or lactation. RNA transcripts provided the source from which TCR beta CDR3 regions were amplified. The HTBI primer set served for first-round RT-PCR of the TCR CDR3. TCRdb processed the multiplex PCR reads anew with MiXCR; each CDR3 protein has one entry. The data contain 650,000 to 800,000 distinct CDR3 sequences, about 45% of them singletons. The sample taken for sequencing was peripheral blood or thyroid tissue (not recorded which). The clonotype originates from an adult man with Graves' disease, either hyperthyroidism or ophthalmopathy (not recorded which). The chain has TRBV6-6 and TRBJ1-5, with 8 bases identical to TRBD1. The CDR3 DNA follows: TGTGCCAGCAGTGAGGCAGGGGGCGGTCAGCCCCACCATTTT. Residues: CASSEAGGGQPHHF.